These T cell receptor beta chains were read from a single sample in a study of a mutant IDH1 vaccine in newly diagnosed glioma. Their specific antigens are unknown. TCRdb's copy holds only in-frame clones and misses some; the assay was immunoSEQ multiplex PCR. The sample carries fewer than 30,000 clones, about 77% recorded once. The sequencing here drew on PBMCs, taken from a glioma patient whose treatment included an IDH1 peptide vaccine. The receptors stem from a woman under 30 with glioma. CDR3s include the opening cysteine and the closing phenylalanine or tryptophan. A D gene is named only where the DNA matches it firmly.

D,J,V,CDR3,DNA
TRBD1,TRBJ2-4,TRBV11-2,CASSPGQGLVTAKNIQYF,TGTGCCAGCAGCCCGGGACAGGGATTAGTAACGGCCAAAAACATTCAGTACTTC
-,TRBJ2-2,TRBV27,CASSLWPANTGELFF,TGTGCCAGCAGTTTATGGCCGGCGAACACCGGGGAGCTGTTTTTT
-,TRBJ2-6,TRBV10-3,CAISEWASGANVLTF,TGTGCCATCAGCGAGTGGGCCTCTGGGGCCAACGTCCTGACTTTC
-,TRBJ1-1,TRBV7-6,CASSLDGGGGQFSFF,TGTGCCAGCAGCTTAGATGGCGGGGGGGGACAATTTTCTTTCTTT
-,TRBJ2-7,TRBV27,CASYSSSYEQYF,TGTGCCAGTTACTCGAGCTCCTACGAGCAGTACTTC
-,TRBJ1-2,TRBV6-6,CASSPESRRGYTF,TGTGCCAGCAGTCCGGAGTCCCGGAGGGGCTACACCTTC
-,TRBJ2-7,TRBV5-6,CASSPSGGPYEQYF,TGTGCCAGCAGTCCATCTGGGGGGCCCTACGAGCAGTACTTC
TRBD1,TRBJ1-4,TRBV10-2,CASSRQGSNEKLFF,TGCGCCAGCAGCCGACAGGGGTCTAATGAAAAACTGTTTTTT
-,TRBJ2-7,TRBV4-3,CASSQDHFTSSYEQYF,TGCGCCAGCAGCCAAGATCACTTCACAAGCTCCTACGAGCAGTACTTC
TRBD1,TRBJ1-4,TRBV10-3,CAISGQTNEKLFF,TGTGCCATCTCGGGACAGACTAATGAAAAACTGTTTTTT
TRBD1,TRBJ2-7,TRBV19,CASSDRGASYEQYF,TGTGCCAGTAGTGACAGGGGGGCCTCCTACGAGCAGTACTTC
-,TRBJ2-1,TRBV5-4,CASSRPNSYNEQFF,TGTGCCAGCAGCCGACCAAACTCCTACAATGAGCAGTTCTTC
-,TRBJ1-1,TRBV7-2,CASSSSNHLGDTEAFF,TGTGCCAGCAGCTCCTCAAACCACCTTGGGGACACTGAAGCTTTCTTT
-,TRBJ1-1,TRBV13,CASSLEGETEAFF,TGTGCCAGCAGCCTGGAAGGAGAGACTGAAGCTTTCTTT
-,TRBJ1-2,TRBV10-3,CAISPGDSYGYTF,TGTGCCATCTCCCCGGGGGACTCCTATGGCTACACCTTC
TRBD1,TRBJ1-2,TRBV18,CASSPTMPTTGSYGYTF,TGTGCCAGCTCACCTACGATGCCGACGACAGGGAGCTATGGCTACACCTTC
TRBD2,TRBJ2-7,TRBV27,CASSPTTSGRRYEQYF,TGTGCCAGCAGTCCTACGACTAGCGGGAGGAGATACGAGCAGTACTTC
TRBD1,TRBJ2-2,TRBV9,CASSVGGTGAGELFF,TGTGCCAGCAGCGTAGGTGGGACAGGGGCAGGGGAGCTGTTTTTT
-,TRBJ2-7,TRBV6-5,CASSYSGTGSYEQYF,TGTGCCAGCAGTTACTCAGGCACAGGCTCCTACGAGCAGTACTTC